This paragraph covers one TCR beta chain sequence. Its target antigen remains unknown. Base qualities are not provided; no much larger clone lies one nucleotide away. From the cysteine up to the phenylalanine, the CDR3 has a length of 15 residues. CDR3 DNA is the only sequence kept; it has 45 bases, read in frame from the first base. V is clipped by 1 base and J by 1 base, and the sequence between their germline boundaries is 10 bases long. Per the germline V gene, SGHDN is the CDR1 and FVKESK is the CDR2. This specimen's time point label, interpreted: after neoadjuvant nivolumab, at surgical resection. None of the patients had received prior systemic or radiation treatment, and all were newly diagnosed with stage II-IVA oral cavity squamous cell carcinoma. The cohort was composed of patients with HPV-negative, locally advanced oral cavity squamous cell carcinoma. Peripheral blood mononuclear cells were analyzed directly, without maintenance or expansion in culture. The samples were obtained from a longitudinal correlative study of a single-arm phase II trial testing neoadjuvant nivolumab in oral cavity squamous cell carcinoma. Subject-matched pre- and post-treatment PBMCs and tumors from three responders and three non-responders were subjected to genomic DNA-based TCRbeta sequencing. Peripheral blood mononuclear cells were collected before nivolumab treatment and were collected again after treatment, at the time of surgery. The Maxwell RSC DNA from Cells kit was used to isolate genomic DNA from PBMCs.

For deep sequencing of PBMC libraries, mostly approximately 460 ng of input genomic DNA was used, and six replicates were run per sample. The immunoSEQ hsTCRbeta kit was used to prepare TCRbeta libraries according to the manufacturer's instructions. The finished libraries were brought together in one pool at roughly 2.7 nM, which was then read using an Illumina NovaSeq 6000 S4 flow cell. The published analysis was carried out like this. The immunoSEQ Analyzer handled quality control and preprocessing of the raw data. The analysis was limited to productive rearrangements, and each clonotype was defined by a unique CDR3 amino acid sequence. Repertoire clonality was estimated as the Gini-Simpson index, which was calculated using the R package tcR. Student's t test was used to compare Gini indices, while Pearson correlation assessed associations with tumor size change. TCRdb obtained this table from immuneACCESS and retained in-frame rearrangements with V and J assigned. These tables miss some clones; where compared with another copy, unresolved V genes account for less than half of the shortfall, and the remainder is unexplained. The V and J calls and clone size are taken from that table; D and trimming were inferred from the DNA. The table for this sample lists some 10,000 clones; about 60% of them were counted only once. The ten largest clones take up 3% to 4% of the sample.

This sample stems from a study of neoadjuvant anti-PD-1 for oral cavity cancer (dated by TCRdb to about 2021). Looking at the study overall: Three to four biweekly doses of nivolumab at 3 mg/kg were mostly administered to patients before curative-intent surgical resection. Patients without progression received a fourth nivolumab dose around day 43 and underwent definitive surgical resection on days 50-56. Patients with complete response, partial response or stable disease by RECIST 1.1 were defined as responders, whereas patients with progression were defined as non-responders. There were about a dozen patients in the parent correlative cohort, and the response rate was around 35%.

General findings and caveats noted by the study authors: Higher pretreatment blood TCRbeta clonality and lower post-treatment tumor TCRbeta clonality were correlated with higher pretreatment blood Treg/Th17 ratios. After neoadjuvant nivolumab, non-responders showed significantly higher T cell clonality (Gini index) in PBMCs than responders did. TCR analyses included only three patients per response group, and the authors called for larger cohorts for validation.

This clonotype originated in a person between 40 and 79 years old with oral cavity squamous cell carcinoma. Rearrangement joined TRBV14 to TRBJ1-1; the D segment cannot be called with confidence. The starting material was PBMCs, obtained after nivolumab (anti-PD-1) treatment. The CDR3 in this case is CASSQAPGGNTEAFF. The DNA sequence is TGTGCCAGCAGCCAAGCCCCAGGAGGGAACACTGAAGCTTTCTTT.